Listed below are T cell receptor beta chains from one sample, sequenced in a study of blood T cell repertoires in COVID-19. Generated by immunoSEQ multiplex PCR, the TCRdb table keeps only in-frame clones and is missing some. The table records under 200,000 clones, 80% of them present only once. Specimen: PBMCs or T cells enriched from blood (not recorded which). Source of these receptors: a woman aged 55-70 years who had recovered from COVID-19. Both conserved end residues are part of each CDR3. Each record gives: D gene, J gene, clone size, V gene, CDR3 DNA, CDR3 protein. D genes are given only for firm matches. Size is omitted from some rows. Given values are once, few, many or a class for expanded clones.

>-|TRBJ1-5|-|TRBV2
TGTGCCAGCAGTCCTGACAGCTTGAATCAGCCCCAGCATTTT
CASSPDSLNQPQHF
>-|TRBJ2-7|-|TRBV12-3/TRBV12-4
TGTGCCAGCAGGCTAAGCGGAGCCTACGAGCAGTACTTC
CASRLSGAYEQYF
>-|TRBJ1-5|once|TRBV21-1
TGTGCCAGCCCCCCAGGCAATCAGCCCCAGCATTTT
CASPPGNQPQHF
>TRBD2|TRBJ2-6|-|TRBV7-2
TGTGCCAGCAGCTCCGAATTAGCGGGCGGGAACTCTGGGGCCAACGTCCTGACTTTC
CASSSELAGGNSGANVLTF
>-|TRBJ1-2|few|TRBV11-2
TGTGCCAGCAGCTTAGGTTCAGGGTACTATGGCTACACCTTC
CASSLGSGYYGYTF
>-|TRBJ2-1|-|TRBV4-1
TGCGCCAGCAGCCTTGACTTCTACAATGAGCAGTTCTTC
CASSLDFYNEQFF
>TRBD1|TRBJ1-1|-|TRBV3-1/TRBV3-2
TGTGCCAGCAGCCAAGGTGGGACAGCAATGAACACTGAAGCTTTCTTT
CASSQGGTAMNTEAFF
>-|TRBJ1-2|once|TRBV4-1
TGCGCCAGCAGCCAAGCCACAGGGATCTATGGCTACACCTTC
CASSQATGIYGYTF
>-|TRBJ1-2|-|TRBV12-3/TRBV12-4
TGTGCCAGCGGTTCCATTTACTATGGCTACACCTTC
CASGSIYYGYTF
>TRBD1|TRBJ1-2|-|TRBV14
TGTGCCAGCAGCCGTGGACAGGGAGGGATTTATGGCTACACCTTC
CASSRGQGGIYGYTF
>TRBD1|TRBJ1-3|once|TRBV19
TGTGCCAGTAGTCTCCGGGACAGGGGGCAGCTCTCTGGAAACACCATATATTTT
CASSLRDRGQLSGNTIYF
>-|TRBJ1-3|-|TRBV5-1
TGCGCCAGCAGCCGAGATGGAAACACCATATATTTT
CASSRDGNTIYF
>-|TRBJ1-1|once|TRBV6-6
TGTGCCAGCAGGCAGGGATTAGAAGCTTTCTTT
CASRQGLEAFF
>-|TRBJ2-3|-|TRBV30
TGTGCCTGGAGTTATGGGGCCGGGGATACGCAGTATTTT
CAWSYGAGDTQYF
>-|TRBJ1-2|-|TRBV19
TGTGCCAGTAGAGACACCTTCAGACGTAACTATGGCTACACCTTC
CASRDTFRRNYGYTF
>TRBD2|TRBJ2-2|-|TRBV6-4
TGTGCCAGCAGTCGTAGCGGGGGGCCGAACACCGGGGAGCTGTTTTTT
CASSRSGGPNTGELFF
>TRBD1|TRBJ1-2|-|TRBV19
TGTGCCAGTAGTATAAGGACAGGGAACGATGGCTACACCTTC
CASSIRTGNDGYTF
>TRBD2|TRBJ2-3|many|TRBV6-1
TGTGCCAGCAGTGAAGCAGCGGGGGGGCCAGATACGCAGTATTTT
CASSEAAGGPDTQYF
>TRBD1|TRBJ1-2|few|TRBV5-1
TGCGCCAGCCGTGGGACAGCTAACTATGGCTACACCTTC
CASRGTANYGYTF
>-|TRBJ2-1|-|TRBV18
TGTGCCAGCTCAGTAGATGAGCAGTTCTTC
CASSVDEQFF
>TRBD1|TRBJ1-1|-|TRBV2
TGTGCCACCTCCCGGGACAGAGTCATGAACACTGAAGCTTTCTTT
CATSRDRVMNTEAFF
>TRBD1|TRBJ1-4|-|TRBV5-6
TGTGCCAGCAGCTTGGGACAGGGGCGCGAAAAACTGTTTTTT
CASSLGQGREKLFF
>-|TRBJ2-7|once|TRBV7-2
TGTGCCAGCAGTTCCGCGGTTAGCTACGAGCAGTACTTC
CASSSAVSYEQYF